This T cell receptor beta chain stems from a study of cytomegalovirus exposure and HLA in healthy donors. Study overall: Most genotyped donors, about four fifths of 398, had Caucasian-associated genetic ancestry.

PCR involved 60 Vbeta and 13 Jbeta primers. Original methodology: The authors later counted about 80 million unique TCR beta chains, 9 million to 14 million of them shared. This table comes from immunoSEQ multiplex PCR, and its TCRdb copy is limited to in-frame clones, with some not included. D and trimming come from the DNA, and the V and J calls and clone size come from that table. The listing contains approximately 37,000 clones. The study, taken as a whole, reports: The authors later linked a missense DCLRE1C variant to TCR beta V- and J-gene trimming. In a later analysis, the majority of CMV-associated beta chains seemingly showed HLA restriction.

Worth noting for this clone: Its antigen is unidentified.

The TCR was taken from a male donor in good health and CMV-seronegative. The source material was PBMCs.

The CDR3 protein is CASSIIAGSKGETQYF. The CDR3 nucleotides are TGTGCCAGCAGCATAATAGCGGGAAGTAAAGGAGAGACCCAGTACTTC. The V and J genes are TRBV7-9 and TRBJ2-5; 8 bases match TRBD2. V shed 5 bases, J shed 4 bases, and the junction held 12 bases outside the gene matches. The V gene's germline CDR1 is SEHNR and CDR2 FQNEAQ (reference sequence). The CDR3 runs to 16 residues. The full variable domain, completed using reference TRBV7-9 and TRBJ2-5, is DTGVSQNPRHKITKRGQNVTFRCDPISEHNRLYWYRQTLGQGPEFLTYFQNEAQLEKSRLLSDRFSAERPKGSFSTLEIQRTEQGDSAMYLCASSIIAGSKGETQYFGPGTRLLVL.